These 26 T cell receptor beta chains share one sample of origin, sequenced in a study of blood T cell repertoires in COVID-19. Repertoires were generated with immunoSEQ multiplex PCR, while TCRdb's copy carries only in-frame clones and drops some. Here the sample spans almost 55,000 clones, 65% to 90% being singletons. Sequenced input: peripheral blood. Receptor source: a human donor in a cohort sampled during active COVID-19.

The chain is built from TRBV5-4 and TRBJ1-6, with D possibly being TRBD1 (5 bases). This CDR3 spans 14 amino acids. Trimming pared 5 bases from V and 7 bases from J, leaving 13 bases between. CDR1 SGHNT and CDR2 YYREEE come from the germline V gene (reference sequence). The CDR3 DNA sequence: TGTGCCAGCAGTCAGTGGTCAGGGAATTCACCCCTCCACTTT. Translated, it gives CASSQWSGNSPLHF.

The chain couples TRBV14 to TRBJ2-5; TRBD1 matches at 8 bases. With 3 bases clipped from V and 4 bases from J, the junction kept 7 bases outside the gene matches. The CDR3 loop spans 15 amino acids. Germline assignment: CDR1 SGHDN and CDR2 FVKESK. The CDR3 DNA reads TGTGCCAGCAGCCATTACAGGGGGTTGTCAGAGACCCAGTACTTC. Protein product: CASSHYRGLSETQYF.

V usage is TRBV11-1 and J usage is TRBJ2-5; 8 positions agree with TRBD1. V lost 5 bases, J lost 5 bases, and 4 bases stayed unmatched. The CDR3 extends over 13 amino acids. The germline V gene has CDR1 SGHAT and CDR2 FQDESV (reference sequence). Here the CDR3 reads CASSLRDRETQYF. The CDR3 DNA reads TGTGCCAGCAGCCTCCGGGACAGGGAGACCCAGTACTTC.

V usage is TRBV28 and J usage is TRBJ2-7, with a weak D call TRBD1 (5 bases). The V gene lost 5 bases and the J gene lost 3 bases, with 11 bases spanning the gap. The CDR3 is 13 amino acids. CDR1 MDHEN and CDR2 SYDVKM come from the germline V gene. Here the CDR3 DNA reads TGTGCCAGCAGTATACAACAGGACTACGAGCAGTACTTC. Its protein product is CASSIQQDYEQYF.

This clone was detected once. The chain couples TRBV6-1 to TRBJ1-5, with TRBD1 matching 8 bases. The CDR3 extends over 16 amino acids. The junction had 7 bases not matched to a gene; V was cut back by 2 bases and J by 4 bases. Germline CDR1 reads MNHNS; CDR2 reads SASEGT. The CDR3 loop is CASSETRDRRNQPQHF. DNA of the CDR3: TGTGCCAGCAGTGAAACTCGGGACAGGCGAAATCAGCCCCAGCATTTT.

V usage is TRBV24-1 and J usage is TRBJ1-2, with 7 bases lining up with TRBD1. The J segment lost 0 bases and the V segment lost 4 bases, leaving 13 bases of the junction unmatched. In germline, CDR1 is KGHDR, CDR2 SFDVKD. CDR3 length: 18 amino acids. CDR3 loop: CATSESPGQRTSNYGYTF. DNA of the CDR3: TGTGCCACCAGTGAATCTCCGGGACAGCGGACATCTAACTATGGCTACACCTTC.

The J gene is TRBJ2-1, the V gene TRBV2; 10 bases are shared with TRBD1. V lost 2 bases to trimming and J lost 7 bases; unmatched junction nucleotides: 5. Germline V lookup: CDR1 SNHLY, CDR2 FYNNEI. This CDR3 has 15 residues. The CDR3 sequence: CASSELTGGNNEQFF. In DNA form, the CDR3 reads TGTGCCAGCAGTGAACTGACAGGGGGCAATAATGAGCAGTTCTTC.

The J gene is TRBJ2-3, the V gene TRBV29-1; unclear D gene. Germline V gives CDR1 SQVTM, CDR2 ANQGSEA. The CDR3 spans 12 residues. Trimming stripped 6 bases from V and 1 base from J, with 8 bases between. The CDR3 DNA reads TGCAGCGTACAACCACGCACAGATACGCAGTATTTT. This encodes CSVQPRTDTQYF.

This chain connects TRBV9 to TRBJ2-3; 11 bases match TRBD2. The CDR3 length is 17 residues. Germline V CDR1 and CDR2: SGDLS, YYNGEE. Losses at the gene ends were 0 bases for V and 9 bases for J; bases not matched to a gene: 12. The CDR3: CASSVEVAGGPPKTQYF. CDR3 sequence (DNA): TGTGCCAGCAGCGTAGAGGTAGCGGGGGGGCCCCCGAAAACGCAGTATTTT.

The chain uses TRBV18 and TRBJ1-3, with 11 positions matching TRBD1. The CDR3 totals 15 residues. CDR1 is KGHSH and CDR2 is LQKENI in the germline V gene. Trimming cost V 2 bases and J 4 bases; bases outside gene matches: 1. CDR3 protein: CASSPGTGGGNTIYF. The CDR3 coding sequence is TGTGCCAGCTCACCAGGGACAGGGGGAGGAAACACCATATATTTT.

The chain carries TRBV6-5 and TRBJ1-2; possibly TRBD1 for D (6 bases). V lost 6 bases, J lost 3 bases, and 11 bases lay in between. There are 13 residues in the CDR3. Germline CDR1 reads MNHEY; CDR2 reads SVGAGI. In DNA, the CDR3 is TGTGCCAGCAGCACAGGGAATTACTATGGCTACACCTTC. This encodes CASSTGNYYGYTF.

This clone was observed a handful of times. The rearrangement links TRBV7-3 to TRBJ2-2; no clear D. Germline CDR1 is SGHTA and CDR2 is FQGTGA. This CDR3 region has 14 residues. V shed 1 base and J shed 6 bases, with 9 bases lying between them. The DNA for the CDR3 is TGTGCCAGCAGCTTAAATCCCCGGGCCGGGGAGCTGTTTTTT. This codes for CASSLNPRAGELFF.

This chain uses TRBV6-5 with TRBJ2-7; tentative D call: TRBD2 (5 bases). The germline V gene has CDR1 MNHEY and CDR2 SVGAGI. CDR3 length equals 16 residues. V gave up 2 bases and J gave up 0 bases, with 14 bases separating them. The CDR3 spells CASSYGPGSRSYEQYF. The CDR3 nucleotides are TGTGCCAGCAGTTACGGCCCGGGGAGTCGCTCCTACGAGCAGTACTTC.

This clone was counted once. This chain joins TRBV5-4 and TRBJ2-1, with 10 bases fitting TRBD2. The V segment lost 5 bases and the J segment 2 bases; nucleotides outside the gene matches: 7. Germline loops: CDR1 SGHNT, CDR2 YYREEE (reference sequence). The CDR3 extends over 16 amino acids. The CDR3 protein is CASSYQLAGPYNEQFF. Written as DNA, the CDR3 is TGTGCCAGCAGTTACCAACTAGCGGGACCCTACAATGAGCAGTTCTTC.

The chain uses TRBV3-1 (or the pseudogene TRBV3-2) and TRBJ1-6; 7 positions agree with TRBD1. CDR3 size: 16 residues. The germline V gene encodes CDR1 LGHDT and CDR2 YNNKEL (reference sequence). V was pared by 3 bases and J by 0 bases, with 2 bases of the junction left unmatched. In DNA, the CDR3 is TGTGCCAGCAGCCAGACAGGGAGCTCCTATAATTCACCCCTCCACTTT. Its translation: CASSQTGSSYNSPLHF.

The chain combines TRBV15 with TRBJ2-3; TRBD2 is a possible D gene (5 bases). V shed 0 bases and J shed 2 bases, with 12 bases lying between them. This CDR3 is built from 16 residues. Germline CDR1 and CDR2: LNHNV and YYDKDF (reference sequence). The CDR3 nucleotides read TGTGCCACCAGCAGAGATAAGGGAGCGCTCACAGATACGCAGTATTTT. The encoded protein is CATSRDKGALTDTQYF.

The chain carries TRBV19 and TRBJ1-5, with 10 nucleotides matching TRBD1. CDR3 length equals 16 residues. The germline V gene encodes CDR1 LNHDA and CDR2 SQIVND (reference sequence). Trimming cost V 7 bases and J 3 bases; bases outside gene matches: 9. In DNA form, the CDR3 reads TGTGCCAGTACCCCGACAGGGGGCAGATCCAATCAGCCCCAGCATTTT. Translating gives CASTPTGGRSNQPQHF.

The table lists this clone with a few counts. The chain combines TRBV24-1 with TRBJ2-7; possibly TRBD2 for D (7 bases). This CDR3 spans 15 amino acids. V lost 0 bases and J lost 5, with 13 bases in between. Per germline, CDR1 KGHDR and CDR2 SFDVKD. The CDR3 here is CATSDLWGGPHEQYF. In nucleotides, the CDR3 is TGTGCCACCAGTGATTTGTGGGGGGGCCCCCACGAGCAGTACTTC.

J is TRBJ2-3 and V is TRBV5-6; 7 positions agree with TRBD2. Germline CDR1 reads SGHDT; CDR2 reads YYEEEE. The CDR3 covers 19 residues. The J segment lost 2 bases and the V segment lost 0 bases, leaving 15 bases of the junction unmatched. CDR3 nucleotides: TGTGCCAGCAGCTTGGAAGTAGCGGGCAGTTCTCAGTACACAGATACGCAGTATTTT. Translation gives CASSLEVAGSSQYTDTQYF.

The chain joins TRBV21-1 to TRBJ1-1; TRBD1, as called in the table, went unchecked against the DNA. TRBV21-1 is noted as a pseudogene. The CDR3 is made up of 16 amino acids. The CDR3 is CASSKGNRVGFAEAFF. Written as DNA, the CDR3 is TGTGCCAGCAGCAAAGGGAACAGGGTCGGATTCGCTGAAGCTTTCTTT.

Regarding this clone: Other DNA sequences in the same sample also yield this CDR3. This chain joins TRBV5-4 and TRBJ2-3; a possible D gene is TRBD2 (5 bases). This CDR3 is built from 13 residues. V was clipped by 0 bases and J by 5 bases, with 7 bases between them. The V gene's germline CDR1 is SGHNT and CDR2 YYREEE (reference sequence). This chain's CDR3 is CASSLDRGDTQYF. In nucleotides, the CDR3 is TGTGCCAGCAGCTTGGATCGGGGAGATACGCAGTATTTT. Drawing the rest from reference TRBV5-4 and TRBJ2-3, the complete variable domain is ETGVTQSPTHLIKTRGQQVTLRCSSQSGHNTVSWYQQALGQGPQFIFQYYREEENGRGNFPPRFSGLQFPNYSSELNVNALELDDSALYLCASSLDRGDTQYFGPGTRLTVL.

This clone appeared once. CDR3 DNA: TGTGCCAGCAGCCCGGGGGGTCGATCCTACGAGCAGTACTTC. Amino acid sequence: CASSPGGRSYEQYF. The J gene is TRBJ2-7, the V gene TRBV7-8, with TRBD2 matching 7 bases. The CDR3 covers 14 residues. CDR1 and CDR2 (germline): SGHVS, FQNEAQ. J lost 1 base, V lost 5 bases, and 5 bases had no gene match.

V gene TRBV13 combines with J gene TRBJ2-7; D perhaps matches TRBD1 (6 bases). CDR3 length equals 14 residues. V lost 5 bases and J lost 3, with 14 bases in between. CDR1 PRHDT and CDR2 FYEKMQ come from the germline V gene (reference sequence). The CDR3 DNA is TGTGCCAGCAGCCCCGCACAGGGTCTCTACGAGCAGTACTTC. Protein product: CASSPAQGLYEQYF. Complete variable domain (other parts from reference TRBV13 and TRBJ2-7): AAGVIQSPRHLIKEKRETATLKCYPIPRHDTVYWYQQGPGQDPQFLISFYEKMQSDKGSIPDRFSAQQFSDYHSELNMSSLELGDSALYFCASSPAQGLYEQYFGPGTRLTVT.

This chain uses TRBV7-8 with TRBJ1-4; TRBD1 matches 10 bases. Germline CDR1 SGHVS, CDR2 FQNEAQ. V lost 5 bases and J lost 10; bases outside the gene matches: 10. CDR3 length: 15 residues. In nucleotides, the CDR3 is TGTGCCAGCAGCGGCCCCGGGACAGGGGCGGCAAAACTGTTTTTT. The encoded protein is CASSGPGTGAAKLFF.

This clone was seen once. The chain joins TRBV3-1 (or the pseudogene TRBV3-2) to TRBJ2-7; TRBD2 matches at 16 bases. V lost 1 base, J lost 7 bases, and 10 bases stayed unmatched. This CDR3 region has 18 residues. Looked up from germline, CDR1 is LGHDT and CDR2 is YNNKEL (reference sequence). The CDR3 reads CASSQVLPGLAGGREQYF. As DNA, the CDR3 is TGTGCCAGCAGCCAAGTCCTTCCGGGACTAGCGGGGGGGAGGGAGCAGTACTTC.

The rearrangement uses TRBV18 and TRBJ1-4; D may be TRBD1 (6 bases). CDR1 is KGHSH, CDR2 LQKENI, per germline. V lost 6 bases, J lost 0 bases, and 14 bases lay in between. This CDR3 has 16 residues. CDR3 amino acids: CASSRQDWATNEKLFF. CDR3 sequence (DNA): TGTGCCAGCTCGCGACAGGATTGGGCAACTAATGAAAAACTGTTTTTT.